Listed below are T cell receptor beta chains from one sample, sequenced in a study of T cell responses to AZD1222 COVID-19 vaccine. TCRdb's copy holds only in-frame clones and misses some; the assay was immunoSEQ multiplex PCR. The sample lists some 130,000 clones; roughly 90% were seen once. Sequencing was performed on peripheral blood, taken 28 days after the second AZD1222 dose. These receptors were collected from an adult who received the AZD1222 COVID-19 vaccine. Each CDR3 is given with its conserved first and last residue. The D gene is left open where the match is weak. Not all rows give a size; the values are once, few, many and, for expanded clones, a class.

NA TRBJ1-2 TRBV3-1/TRBV3-2 NA TGTGCCAGCAGCCAAGGACCTTTTGGGGGCGCTAACTATGGCTACACCTTC CASSQGPFGGANYGYTF
NA TRBJ1-2 TRBV14 NA TGTGCCAGCAGCCAAGATGTCAACTATGGCTACACCTTC CASSQDVNYGYTF
NA TRBJ1-4 TRBV19 NA TGTGCCAGCAAAAAAACCGGGAGTGGGGATGAAAAACTGTTTTTT CASKKTGSGDEKLFF
NA TRBJ1-1 TRBV12-3/TRBV12-4 NA TGTGCCAGCAGTTTAACAGCGAACACTGAAGCTTTCTTT CASSLTANTEAFF
NA TRBJ1-5 TRBV6-4 NA TGTGCCAGCAGTGACGAACACCCTTTGGGTAGCAATCAGCCCCAGCATTTT CASSDEHPLGSNQPQHF
TRBD1 TRBJ2-5 TRBV7-8 NA TGTGCCAGCAGTGTGAGGGGGCAGGGCCCCCAAGAGACCCAGTACTTC CASSVRGQGPQETQYF
TRBD2 TRBJ2-2 TRBV7-2 NA TGTGCCAGCAGCTCGTATAGCGGGGGGCCAGGCACCGGGGAGCTGTTTTTT CASSSYSGGPGTGELFF
TRBD1 TRBJ2-1 TRBV11-2 NA TGTGCCAGCAGCTCCCTACAGGGGGCTATCGGGGAGCAGTTCTTC CASSSLQGAIGEQFF
NA TRBJ2-1 TRBV28 NA TGTGCCAGCACGGCGGAGGGGATGGGGATGAAGCAGTTCTTC CASTAEGMGMKQFF
NA TRBJ1-1 TRBV6-2/TRBV6-3 NA TGTGCCAGCAGTTACCAGGGGTCGAACACTGAAGCTTTCTTT CASSYQGSNTEAFF
NA TRBJ2-7 TRBV9 few TGTGCCAGCAGCCCAGGGGGGCAGACACTTTCCTACGAGCAGTACTTC CASSPGGQTLSYEQYF
TRBD1 TRBJ1-1 TRBV6-4 medium-sized TGTGCCAGCAGTGAACAGGGGGAGAACACTGAAGCTTTCTTT CASSEQGENTEAFF
NA TRBJ2-6 TRBV5-1 NA TGCGCCAGCAGCTGGCAGGCAACTGGGGCCAACGTCCTGACTTTC CASSWQATGANVLTF
NA TRBJ1-4 TRBV4-2 NA TGTGCCAGCAGCCAAGTAGGACACGGGGCTAATGAAAAACTGTTTTTT CASSQVGHGANEKLFF
NA TRBJ2-3 TRBV5-6 once TGTGCCAGCAGCTTGGGTGGGAGCACCCCAGATACGCAGTATTTT CASSLGGSTPDTQYF
NA TRBJ1-2 TRBV4-2 NA TGTGCCAGCAGCCAAATGGAGAGAAACCGGGTGGGCTACACCTTC CASSQMERNRVGYTF
NA TRBJ2-2 TRBV28 NA TGTGCCAGCCTCTATCCCCACGGACGGGGTGGCACCGGGGAGCTGTTTTTT CASLYPHGRGGTGELFF
NA TRBJ1-2 TRBV27 once TGTGCCAGCAGTTCAGTAGGGGGAACTCGCGGCTACACCTTC CASSSVGGTRGYTF
NA TRBJ1-1 TRBV14 NA TGTGCCAGCAGCCATAAGTTGCGGGTCACTGAAGCTTTCTTT CASSHKLRVTEAFF
TRBD1 TRBJ2-3 TRBV5-1 NA TGCGCCAGCAGCCCTGGGACAGGGGGCTTGAGCACAGATACGCAGTATTTT CASSPGTGGLSTDTQYF
NA TRBJ2-7 TRBV7-2 NA TGTGCCAGCAGCTTAGTCGGGGACGGGGCGTACGAGCAGTACTTC CASSLVGDGAYEQYF
NA TRBJ2-2 TRBV28 NA TGTGCCAGCAGTTCACCCCAAGAGCTGTTTTTT CASSSPQELFF
NA TRBJ2-3 TRBV19 medium-sized TGTGCCAGTAGTATGCCCTCTAGCACAGATACGCAGTATTTT CASSMPSSTDTQYF
NA TRBJ2-3 TRBV6-1 NA TGTGCCAGCAGTGAAGGCAGGGTAGGGGCAGATACGCAGTATTTT CASSEGRVGADTQYF
NA TRBJ1-1 TRBV6-2/TRBV6-3 NA TGTGCCAGCAGTTTAAACCGGGCAGGGAACACTGAAGCTTTCTTT CASSLNRAGNTEAFF
NA TRBJ1-6 TRBV5-5 NA TGTGCCAGCAGCTGGACGCCTTTGGGACTCTCCTATAATTCACCCCTCCACTTT CASSWTPLGLSYNSPLHF
NA TRBJ1-2 TRBV6-4 few TGTGCCAGCAGTGTCCATACAGGAGATAGGCCCCATGGCTACACCTTC CASSVHTGDRPHGYTF
NA TRBJ2-5 TRBV6-1 NA TGTGCCAGCAGTGAAGCCAGGGGGGCCGGAGAGACCCAGTACTTC CASSEARGAGETQYF
TRBD1 TRBJ1-1 TRBV19 NA TGTGCCAGTAGTATCCGGACAGGTCTGAACACTGAAGCTTTCTTT CASSIRTGLNTEAFF
NA TRBJ1-2 TRBV27 NA TGTGCCAGCAGTTTATCCGTCGAGCCCTATGGCTACACCTTC CASSLSVEPYGYTF
NA TRBJ2-5 TRBV7-8 NA TGTGCCAGCAGCCGAGTGGGGTCCCAAGAGACCCAGTACTTC CASSRVGSQETQYF
TRBD1 TRBJ2-3 TRBV24-1 NA TGTGCCACCAGCTCCGGGACAGGGGGCACAGATACGCAGTATTTT CATSSGTGGTDTQYF
NA TRBJ1-2 TRBV7-9 once TGTGCCAGCAGCTCCCAGGGGCGCCATGGCTACACCTTC CASSSQGRHGYTF
TRBD1 TRBJ1-3 TRBV4-1 few TGCGCCAGCAGCCAACCGGGACAGTCAAACACCATATATTTT CASSQPGQSNTIYF
TRBD1 TRBJ2-3 TRBV9 NA TGTGCCAGCAGCGAAACAGGGGTGGCACAGACAGATACGCAGTATTTT CASSETGVAQTDTQYF
NA TRBJ2-1 TRBV19 NA TGTGCCAGTAGTATAAGCAGGACCGTTTACAATGAGCAGTTCTTC CASSISRTVYNEQFF
NA TRBJ1-1 TRBV13 NA TGTGCCAGCAGCCCGGGCCTGAACACTGAAGCTTTCTTT CASSPGLNTEAFF
NA TRBJ2-2 TRBV5-1 NA TGCGCCAGCAGCTTCAGAGCAGGGCAGGGGAACACCGGGGAGCTGTTTTTT CASSFRAGQGNTGELFF
NA TRBJ2-1 TRBV7-2 NA TGTGCCAGCAGCTTAGGGGGATTCGGACAGTGGCAGTTCTTC CASSLGGFGQWQFF
NA TRBJ1-1 TRBV12-3/TRBV12-4 NA TGTGCCAGCAGTTCCAGGGCGTACACTGAAGCTTTCTTT CASSSRAYTEAFF